This T cell receptor beta chain appears in the sequencing data of a study of T cells in Graves' hyperthyroidism and ophthalmopathy. As for the study in general: Initial diagnosis, before any treatment, was when peripheral blood was collected.

The study collected blood at first hyperthyroidism diagnosis, before any ophthalmopathy symptoms arose. Study results and caveats: Ophthalmopathy could be told apart from stable hyperthyroidism with a 13 V-J model. Before onset, by a median of around six months, the model predicted ophthalmopathy.

TCR beta CDR3 region amplification was performed from RNA transcripts. During a first-round RT-PCR of the TCR CDR3, the HTBI primer set was used. TCRdb processed the multiplex PCR reads anew with MiXCR; each CDR3 protein has one entry. The sample shows more than 550,000 distinct CDR3 sequences, 15% to 20% of them seen only once. In its sample, this clonotype was seen a few times. Its specificity is not known. The clonotype was recovered from a woman aged 50 to 60 with Graves' hyperthyroidism that later progressed to Graves' ophthalmopathy. The sequenced sample was blood.

The CDR3 is CSVRQEEKTEAFF. CDR3 nucleotide sequence: TGCAGCGTTAGACAGGAGGAGAAAACTGAAGCTTTCTTT. The V and J genes are TRBV29-1 and TRBJ1-1, with D tentatively TRBD1 (6 bases). This CDR3 has 13 amino acids. Deletions cut 5 bases from V and 5 bases from J, with 15 bases between. The germline gives CDR1 SQVTM, CDR2 ANQGSEA.